The clone carrying this T cell receptor beta chain was seen only a few times. Generated by immunoSEQ multiplex PCR, the TCRdb table keeps only in-frame clones and is missing some. Of some 3,900 clones detected, around two thirds appear once; the ten largest clones hold roughly two thirds. The CDR3 runs to 16 residues. Unmatched junction bases numbered 12, after V lost 5 bases and J lost 10 bases. Germline CDR1 reads MNHNY; CDR2 reads SVGAGI (reference sequence). The sample is drawn from a study of T cells in tumors after PD-1 blockade. Study details: Daily vismodegib 150 mg continued in a subset of anti-PD-1-treated patients.

The material sequenced was tumor tissue, taken after anti-PD-1 treatment. The chain carries TRBV6-6 and TRBJ2-1, with 12 bases lining up with TRBD2. This TCR came from a human donor with cutaneous squamous cell carcinoma. The CDR3 reads CASSPPTSGGRGEQFF. The CDR3 region has the DNA TGTGCCAGCAGTCCCCCGACTAGCGGGGGCCGGGGGGAGCAGTTCTTC.